Presented here are 10 T cell receptor beta chains from one specimen sequenced in a study of T cell clonotyping in hematopoietic cell transplantation. The time point here: recipient sample about 28 days before transplant, after cytoreduction. Measured with immunoSEQ multiplex PCR; TCRdb has only the in-frame clones, and not every one. The sample records some 9,300 clones, around 86% being singletons. Source: peripheral blood mononuclear cells, taken before stem cell transplant. These receptors were taken from a woman in her 50s with chronic myeloid leukemia. Some clones in this sample may be carry-over from other donors' samples.

The chain is built from TRBV2 and TRBJ2-1; 8 nucleotides agree with TRBD1. Germline CDR1 is SNHLY and CDR2 is FYNNEI. The junction had 13 bases not matched to a gene; V was cut back by 9 bases and J by 9 bases. The CDR3 is 14 amino acids. As DNA, the CDR3 is TGTGCCAGTACCCTCCAGGGGGCGGGTGGTGAGCAGTTCTTC. Its translation: CASTLQGAGGEQFF.

The chain joins TRBV5-1 to TRBJ1-3, with D maybe TRBD1 (5 bases). Germline V gene sequence: CDR1 SGHRS, CDR2 YFSETQ. Trimming took 4 bases from V and 2 from J, leaving 10 bases between them. The CDR3 runs to 14 residues. CDR3 sequence reads: CASSRQGPGNTIYF. The DNA for the CDR3 is TGCGCCAGCAGCCGTCAGGGACCTGGAAACACCATATATTTT. The full variable domain, in which reference TRBV5-1 and TRBJ1-3 provide the parts outside the CDR3, is KAGVTQTPRYLIKTRGQQVTLSCSPISGHRSVSWYQQTPGQGLQFLFEYFSETQRNKGNFPGRFSGRQFSNSRSEMNVSTLELGDSALYLCASSRQGPGNTIYFGEGSWLTVV.

The chain employs TRBV29-1 and TRBJ2-5, with D possibly being TRBD1 or TRBD2 (5 bases each). Germline CDR1 reads SQVTM; CDR2 reads ANQGSEA. V lost 4 bases, J lost 7 bases, and 16 bases lay in between. This CDR3 is 13 amino acids long. DNA for the CDR3: TGCAGCGTTGCTCCGGGGCAGCAAACGACCCAGTACTTC. Encoded protein: CSVAPGQQTTQYF.

J is TRBJ2-1 and V is TRBV19; no definite D call. The germline V gene has CDR1 LNHDA and CDR2 SQIVND (reference sequence). CDR3 size: 11 residues. Trimming removed 3 bases from V and 7 bases from J, with 4 bases in between. The CDR3 here is CASSIRNEQFF. CDR3 coding DNA: TGTGCCAGTAGTATTAGGAATGAGCAGTTCTTC.

This chain links TRBV14 with TRBJ2-7, with D perhaps assigned TRBD1 or TRBD2 (6 bases each). The CDR3 runs to 13 residues. Germline assignment: CDR1 SGHDN and CDR2 FVKESK. Trimming cost V 0 bases and J 6 bases, with 9 bases left between them. The CDR3 DNA is TGTGCCAGCAGCCAAGATGAGGGGGGCGAGCAGTACTTC. Translation: CASSQDEGGEQYF.

This chain uses TRBV5-1 with TRBJ2-7; D gene ambiguous. This CDR3 has 15 residues. The V and J ends lost 0 bases and 0 bases respectively, with 10 bases between them. The germline V gene encodes CDR1 SGHRS and CDR2 YFSETQ. This chain's CDR3 is CASSLALGNSYEQYF. The DNA for the CDR3 is TGCGCCAGCAGCTTGGCTCTTGGGAACTCCTACGAGCAGTACTTC.

The rearrangement joins TRBV27 to TRBJ2-6, with 10 bases identical to TRBD1. J gave up 0 bases and V 5 bases, and 4 bases lay outside the gene matches. CDR3 size: 17 residues. Germline-derived CDR1 and CDR2 are MNHEY and SMNVEV (reference sequence). CDR3 bases: TGTGCCAGCAGTCCCGGGACAGGGGTCTCTGGGGCCAACGTCCTGACTTTC. Translated, it gives CASSPGTGVSGANVLTF.

In this sample, this clone turned up once. J is TRBJ2-3 and V is TRBV5-4; D possibly corresponds to TRBD1 (5 bases). Per the germline V gene, CDR1 is SGHNT and CDR2 is YYREEE (reference sequence). The CDR3 has 16 residues. The germline V and J ends were trimmed by 0 bases and 4 bases, with 15 bases remaining between them. CDR3 in amino acids: CASSLGARTRADTQYF. Written as DNA, the CDR3 is TGTGCCAGCAGCTTGGGGGCGAGGACCAGGGCAGATACGCAGTATTTT.

The chain couples TRBV28 to TRBJ2-2; D is perhaps TRBD1 (6 bases). V was clipped by 7 bases and J by 0 bases, with 9 bases between them. CDR3 length equals 14 residues. The germline gives CDR1 MDHEN, CDR2 SYDVKM. For the CDR3, the DNA is TGTGCCAGCAAGAACAGGGCGAACACCGGGGAGCTGTTTTTT. Its protein is CASKNRANTGELFF.

The chain couples TRBV5-1 to TRBJ2-2; tentatively, D is TRBD2 (5 bases). The V and J ends lost 4 bases and 1 base respectively, with 8 bases between them. Germline V gene data show CDR1 as SGHRS and CDR2 as YFSETQ. The CDR3 is 14 residues long. The CDR3 loop is CASSLSGNTGELFF. In nucleotides, the CDR3 is TGCGCCAGCAGCCTGAGCGGGAACACCGGGGAGCTGTTTTTT.